Following are 24 T cell receptor beta chains from one sample sequenced in a study of control samples from healthy donors and cancer patients. Generated by immunoSEQ multiplex PCR, the TCRdb table keeps only in-frame clones and is missing some. The table lists about 160,000 clones, roughly 94% of them singletons. Material: blood. The receptors come from a woman in her thirties or forties in good health.

With regard to this clone: One end of the junction fails to match germline, which may point to a read error. The chain links TRBV19 to TRBJ1-5, with a tentative D call TRBD1 (5 bases). The CDR3 runs to 15 residues. From germline, CDR1 is LNHDA and CDR2 SQIVND (reference sequence). CDR3 region: CASSIVPGGNQPRHF. DNA for the CDR3: TGTGCCAGTAGTATAGTCCCCGGGGGAAATCAGCCCCGGCATTTT.

The rearrangement joins TRBV5-6 to TRBJ1-6; D perhaps matches TRBD1 (5 bases). The V gene's germline CDR1 is SGHDT and CDR2 YYEEEE. The CDR3 covers 15 residues. Trimming took 0 bases from V and 6 from J, leaving 10 bases between them. The CDR3 DNA is TGTGCCAGCAGCTTGGGAGGGACCTTTAATTCACCCCTCCACTTT. As protein: CASSLGGTFNSPLHF.

The V and J genes are TRBV9 and TRBJ1-2; tentatively, D is TRBD1 (5 bases). The germline gives CDR1 SGDLS, CDR2 YYNGEE. V was trimmed by 3 bases and J by 2 bases, leaving 14 bases between them. The CDR3 is 15 amino acids. The CDR3 DNA is TGTGCCAGCAGCGCGCGACAGTCCCTGAACTATGGCTACACCTTC. Translating gives CASSARQSLNYGYTF.

The gene calls are TRBV11-2 and TRBJ2-7; D is uncertain. The V gene lost 4 bases and the J gene lost 3 bases, with 7 bases spanning the gap. From germline, CDR1 is SGHAT and CDR2 FQNNGV. This CDR3 spans 12 amino acids. CDR3 in amino acids: CASSSYIYEQYF. CDR3 DNA sequence: TGTGCCAGCAGCTCCTATATCTACGAGCAGTACTTC.

J is TRBJ1-2 and V is TRBV3-1 (or the pseudogene TRBV3-2); 7 nucleotides agree with TRBD1. Trimming removed 3 bases from V and 4 bases from J; junction bases left unmatched: 2. Germline V gene lookup returns CDR1 LGHDT and CDR2 YNNKEL (reference sequence). The CDR3 totals 13 residues. This chain's CDR3 is CASSQGQTYGYTF. CDR3 nucleotide sequence: TGTGCCAGCAGCCAGGGACAGACCTATGGCTACACCTTC.

CDR3 sequence reads: CASSPRIGNEQFF. The CDR3 DNA reads TGTGCCAGCAGCCCCCGAATAGGCAATGAGCAGTTCTTC. V gene TRBV6-4 combines with J gene TRBJ2-1, with D unresolved. With 6 bases removed from V and 6 bases from J, the gap between germline ends came to 12 bases. This CDR3 contains 13 residues. Germline values: CDR1 MRHNA, CDR2 SNTAGT.

The CDR3 region is CASSLGRGAYGYTF. DNA for the CDR3: TGTGCCAGCAGCTTAGGGAGGGGGGCCTATGGCTACACCTTC. The chain is built from TRBV7-2 and TRBJ1-2; TRBD1 is a possible D gene (6 bases). Germline V CDR1 and CDR2: SGHTA, FQGNSA. Trimming left V 1 base short and J 4 bases short, with 10 bases between. This CDR3 has 14 amino acids.

The V and J genes are TRBV7-2 and TRBJ1-6; D not resolved. The V gene's germline CDR1 is SGHTA and CDR2 FQGNSA. Trimming removed 1 base from V and 3 bases from J, with 4 bases in between. The CDR3 length is 14 residues. CDR3 nucleotides: TGTGCCAGCAGCTTAGGGGACTATAATTCACCCCTCCACTTT. Its translation: CASSLGDYNSPLHF.

The chain joins TRBV10-3 to TRBJ1-2, with D perhaps TRBD1 (5 bases). Trimming left V 2 bases short and J 4 bases short, with 14 bases between. This CDR3 has 15 amino acids. Germline V lookup: CDR1 ENHRY, CDR2 SYGVKD. CDR3 amino acids: CAISELAEGSYGYTF. The CDR3 DNA reads TGTGCCATCAGTGAGCTAGCAGAGGGGAGCTATGGCTACACCTTC.

This chain uses TRBV18 with TRBJ1-2; TRBD1 might be the D (6 bases). This CDR3 comprises 14 residues. Trimming left V 4 bases short and J 7 bases short, with 16 bases between. The V gene's germline CDR1 is KGHSH and CDR2 LQKENI. CDR3 in DNA: TGTGCCAGCTCACGGGGGGCCGAGGGCCCTGGCTACACCTTC. Its protein is CASSRGAEGPGYTF.

The chain combines TRBV25-1 with TRBJ1-3, with 8 bases aligning to TRBD1. The CDR3 is 17 amino acids. After removal of 2 bases from V and 7 bases from J, the junction contained 13 bases not matched to a gene. Germline CDR1 reads MGHDK; CDR2 reads SYGVNS. The CDR3: CASSERPTTGEGNTIYF. In DNA form, the CDR3 reads TGTGCCAGCAGTGAAAGGCCGACGACAGGGGAGGGGAACACCATATATTTT. The variable domain in full, with the rest retrieved from reference TRBV25-1 and TRBJ1-3, is EADIYQTPRYLVIGTGKKITLECSQTMGHDKMYWYQQDPGMELHLIHYSYGVNSTEKGDLSSESTVSRIRTEHFPLTLESARPSHTSQYLCASSERPTTGEGNTIYFGEGSWLTVV.

This clone has just one count. J is TRBJ2-1 and V is TRBV19; maybe TRBD2 (6 bases). Trimming cost V 3 bases and J 7 bases, with 16 bases left between them. The CDR3 contains 15 residues. Germline CDR1 is LNHDA and CDR2 is SQIVND (reference sequence). For the CDR3, the DNA is TGTGCCAGTAGTATGAGTGGGAGGCGAGGGAATGAGCAGTTCTTC. As protein: CASSMSGRRGNEQFF.

The gene calls are TRBV27 and TRBJ1-2, with a tentative D call TRBD1 (5 bases). The CDR3 loop spans 12 amino acids. V was clipped by 8 bases and J by 7 bases, with 14 bases between them. CDR1 and CDR2 from the germline V gene are MNHEY and SMNVEV (reference sequence). The CDR3 region has the DNA TGTGCCAGCGGACCAGGGCGTAGTGGCTACACCTTC. Amino acids: CASGPGRSGYTF.

The chain uses TRBV3-1 (or the pseudogene TRBV3-2) and TRBJ2-7; 10 positions match TRBD2. CDR3 size: 14 residues. CDR1 and CDR2 (germline): LGHDT, YNNKEL (reference sequence). V lost 6 bases, J lost 5 bases, and 7 bases stayed unmatched. CDR3 bases: TGTGCCAGCAGACCAGCGGGAGGGCCTCACGAGCAGTACTTC. As protein: CASRPAGGPHEQYF.

Worth noting for this clone: Other nucleotide sequences in the sample specify the same CDR3. J is TRBJ1-1 and V is TRBV10-3; 10 bases align to TRBD1. CDR1 and CDR2 from the germline V gene are ENHRY and SYGVKD. The trim removed 5 bases at V and 0 bases at J, leaving 3 bases unmatched. This CDR3 is 15 amino acids long. For the CDR3, the DNA is TGTGCCATCAGTCCGGGACAGGGGATGAACACTGAAGCTTTCTTT. This sequence encodes CAISPGQGMNTEAFF.

The chain couples TRBV5-4 to TRBJ1-3; 9 bases agree with TRBD1. Germline assignment: CDR1 SGHNT and CDR2 YYREEE (reference sequence). This CDR3 contains 17 residues. With 2 bases clipped from V and 0 bases from J, the junction kept 6 bases outside the gene matches. Here the CDR3 DNA reads TGTGCCAGCAGCTTCGGGACAGGGTTGTCCTCTGGAAACACCATATATTTT. Translating gives CASSFGTGLSSGNTIYF.

Turning to this clone: A junction boundary mismatches the germline segment, possibly from a read error. The chain uses TRBV7-7 and TRBJ2-1; 9 bases match TRBD1. The V gene's germline CDR1 is SSHAT and CDR2 FNYEAQ (reference sequence). The CDR3 has 15 residues. CDR3 loop: CASSLGQGAYNEQFF. The CDR3 DNA sequence: TGTGCTAGCAGCCTGGGACAGGGAGCTTACAATGAGCAGTTCTTC.

As DNA, the CDR3 is TGCGCCAGCAGCCAAGATAGAGCCGGCTACACCTTC. This codes for CASSQDRAGYTF. The chain is built from TRBV4-3 and TRBJ1-2, with D unresolved. This CDR3 contains 12 residues. Germline CDR1 reads LGHNA; CDR2 reads YSLEER. Trimming took 0 bases from V and 8 from J, leaving 7 bases between them.

The chain links TRBV9 to TRBJ1-3; TRBD1 agrees at 9 bases. This CDR3 region has 14 residues. Germline V gene sequence: CDR1 SGDLS, CDR2 YYNGEE. V dropped 4 bases and J dropped 6; count of bases not matched to a gene: 5. CDR3 loop: CASSRTGVENTIYF. Written as DNA, the CDR3 is TGTGCCAGCAGCCGGACAGGGGTGGAAAACACCATATATTTT.

This rearrangement joins TRBV6-2 or TRBV6-3 to TRBJ2-7; 8 positions match TRBD1. Germline CDR1 reads MNHEY; CDR2 reads SVGEGT. The length of the CDR3 is 14 residues. V shed 6 bases, J shed 8 bases, and the junction held 12 bases outside the gene matches. The CDR3 DNA reads as TGTGCCAGCAGCCATAGACGGGGGACAGGACAGCAGTACTTC. The encoded protein is CASSHRRGTGQQYF.

The chain carries TRBV18 and TRBJ2-7; perhaps D is TRBD1 or TRBD2 (5 bases each). The CDR3 extends over 14 amino acids. V shed 3 bases and J shed 2 bases, with 11 bases lying between them. The germline gives CDR1 KGHSH, CDR2 LQKENI. The CDR3 coding sequence is TGTGCCAGCTCACCCTCCGGGACGACCTACGAGCAGTACTTC. Translating gives CASSPSGTTYEQYF.

This chain links TRBV5-6 with TRBJ2-1; possibly TRBD1 or TRBD2 for D (5 bases each). Between the trimmed V and J ends, which lost 1 base and 7 bases, there was a span of 18 bases. From germline, CDR1 is SGHDT and CDR2 YYEEEE. The CDR3 is 16 residues long. In DNA, the CDR3 is TGTGCCAGCAGCTTGTACGAGGGGCGGGTTAAAAATGAGCAGTTCTTC. This translates into CASSLYEGRVKNEQFF.

The CDR3 reads CSASPKGRGLYEQYF. CDR3 bases: TGCAGTGCTAGTCCCAAGGGCAGGGGGCTCTACGAGCAGTACTTC. This rearrangement joins TRBV20-1 to TRBJ2-7; 8 positions match TRBD1. V shed 3 bases, J shed 3 bases, and the junction held 10 bases outside the gene matches. Germline loops: CDR1 DFQATT, CDR2 SNEGSKA (reference sequence). The CDR3 contains 15 residues.

This chain connects TRBV9 to TRBJ2-3; 12 nucleotides match TRBD2. The length of the CDR3 is 16 residues. V lost 4 bases and J lost 5; bases outside the gene matches: 8. Germline V lookup: CDR1 SGDLS, CDR2 YYNGEE. DNA for the CDR3: TGTGCCAGCAGCCCTACTTCGACTAGCGGGGGAGATACGCAGTATTTT. Translation: CASSPTSTSGGDTQYF.